This T cell receptor beta chain stems from a study of blood T cell repertoires in COVID-19. Turning to the study itself: Some COVID-19 samples were acute and others convalescent; all came from the United States, Italy and Spain. T cells, B-cell-depleted T cells, or PBMCs supplied cDNA or gDNA.

This clone has only one observation. In the original analysis: From reference gene primer amplification, estimates of nucleated cell counts were derived. The method was immunoSEQ multiplex PCR; TCRdb's version includes in-frame clones alone and lacks a portion of them. V and J calls plus clone size are reproduced from that table; the DNA served to infer D and trimming. The sample holds tens of thousands of clones, 80% to 90% seen once. The sequence derives from a man aged 35 to 55 with acute or convalescent COVID-19. The sequenced material came from peripheral blood.

The CDR3 DNA sequence: TGCGCCAGCGGACCTCGGGAAGCGGGGGGAGGAGAGACCCAGTACTTC. Its translation is CASGPREAGGGETQYF. The chain joins TRBV5-1 to TRBJ2-5, with 9 bases that match TRBD2. The CDR3 sequence is 16 residues long. Germline CDR1 is SGHRS and CDR2 is YFSETQ. Trimming took 7 bases from V and 4 from J; bases not matched to a gene: 14. The variable domain in full, with the rest retrieved from reference TRBV5-1 and TRBJ2-5, is KAGVTQTPRYLIKTRGQQVTLSCSPISGHRSVSWYQQTPGQGLQFLFEYFSETQRNKGNFPGRFSGRQFSNSRSEMNVSTLELGDSALYLCASGPREAGGGETQYFGPGTRLLVL.